The rows below give T cell receptor beta chains drawn from one sample of a study of spatial heterogeneity in lung cancer. One entry per CDR3 protein, called by TCRdb with MiXCR from the 5' RACE reads. This sample has more than 30,000 distinct CDR3 sequences; about 5.2% occur once, and the top ten carry 25% to 30%. Sample: PBMCs, taken at surgery. These receptors all come from a female donor with early-stage non-small cell lung cancer. Both conserved end residues are part of each CDR3. D genes are given only for firm matches. Clone size, where shown, is once, few, many, or a class for clones that have expanded.

- | TRBJ1-2 | TRBV28 | few | TGTGCCAGCAGTTTAGGCGTGATGGGCTACACCTTC | CASSLGVMGYTF
- | TRBJ2-2 | TRBV5-1 | many | TGCGCCAGCAGCGCAGGGACAGCGGGCGGGGAGCTGTTTTTT | CASSAGTAGGELFF
- | TRBJ1-2 | TRBV28 | many | TGTGCCAGCAGTTTGAACCTCTATGGCTACACCTTC | CASSLNLYGYTF
- | TRBJ1-1 | TRBV10-3 | many | TGTGCCATCAGTGAGGGGCGAGGGAGGAACACTGAAGCTTTCTTT | CAISEGRGRNTEAFF
TRBD2 | TRBJ2-3 | TRBV24-1 | - | TGTGCCACCAGTGATTTCGGACTAGCGGGGGACCTCACAGATACGCAGTATTTT | CATSDFGLAGDLTDTQYF
- | TRBJ1-1 | TRBV7-2 | many | TGTGCCACAGGGAGGGATCAAGGGGGGACTGAAGCTTTCTTT | CATGRDQGGTEAFF
- | TRBJ2-2 | TRBV5-1 | many | TGCGCCAGCAGCGGTGGAGGGAACACCGGGGAGCTGTTTTTT | CASSGGGNTGELFF
- | TRBJ1-2 | TRBV28 | many | TGTGCCAGCAGTTTTTTCGGGAGGATCTGGTATAATGGCTACACCTTC | CASSFFGRIWYNGYTF
- | TRBJ2-5 | TRBV10-3 | many | TGTGCCATCTCCAGAGGGGAACAAGAGACCCAGTACTTC | CAISRGEQETQYF
- | TRBJ2-3 | TRBV6-2/TRBV6-3 | many | TGTGCCAGCAGTTACGTGGCAGGGGCAGATACGCAGTATTTT | CASSYVAGADTQYF
- | TRBJ1-1 | TRBV28 | many | TGTGCCAGCAGTTTGGGGGTAACGAGGGCTGAAGCTTTCTTT | CASSLGVTRAEAFF
- | TRBJ1-6 | TRBV30 | many | TGTGCCTGGACCGCCAGCGGACAGCAGGGTTGGTCACCCCTCCACTTT | CAWTASGQQGWSPLHF
TRBD1 | TRBJ2-7 | TRBV7-9 | many | TGTGCCAGCAGCCCGTTTCCGGGACAGGGCTCCTACGAGCAGTACTTC | CASSPFPGQGSYEQYF
- | TRBJ1-1 | TRBV18 | many | TGTGCCAGCTCACCTGGACAGAGGAACACTGAAGCTTTCTTT | CASSPGQRNTEAFF
- | TRBJ2-3 | TRBV20-1 | many | TGCAGTGCTAGGAGGCCCGGGAACGGGGGAGATACGCAGTATTTT | CSARRPGNGGDTQYF
TRBD1 | TRBJ1-2 | TRBV19 | few | TGTGCCAGCAAGATAGGGACAGGGGATGGCTACACCTTC | CASKIGTGDGYTF
TRBD2 | TRBJ2-5 | TRBV28 | many | TGTGCCAGCAGTTTTTTCAGCGGGGGGGCAGAGACCCAGTACTTC | CASSFFSGGAETQYF
- | TRBJ1-5 | TRBV2 | - | TGTGCCAGCAGTAGGGAGGACAATCAGCCCCAGCATTTT | CASSREDNQPQHF
- | TRBJ1-1 | TRBV18 | - | TGTGCCAGCTCCCCCGACGGGAACTTGAACACTGAAGCTTTCTTT | CASSPDGNLNTEAFF
- | TRBJ1-2 | TRBV29-1 | many | TGCAGCGTCCCCAGGGGCCCGAGAGTTGGAGGCTACACCTTC | CSVPRGPRVGGYTF
TRBD2 | TRBJ2-5 | TRBV7-9 | - | TGTGCCAGCAGCTTCGGAGCGGGGGAAAGAGAGACCCAGTACTTC | CASSFGAGERETQYF
TRBD1 | TRBJ1-4 | TRBV10-3 | many | TGTGCCATCAGTGAGCCTACCGGGACAGGCGACGAAAAACTGTTTTTT | CAISEPTGTGDEKLFF
TRBD2 | TRBJ2-7 | TRBV9 | medium-sized | TGTGCCAGCAGCGTCCTAGCGGGGGGGGCTGGCGAGCAGTACTTC | CASSVLAGGAGEQYF
TRBD1 | TRBJ2-1 | TRBV7-2 | many | TGTGCCAGCAGTACCGGGACAGCCTACAATGAGCAGTTCTTC | CASSTGTAYNEQFF
- | TRBJ2-7 | TRBV30 | - | TGTGCCTGCGGATCATACGAGCAGTACTTC | CACGSYEQYF
TRBD1 | TRBJ1-6 | TRBV9 | many | TGTGCCAGCAGCACCGGGACAGACGAGAATTCACCCCTCCACTTT | CASSTGTDENSPLHF
- | TRBJ1-1 | TRBV20-1 | - | TGCAGTGCTAGGGCCCCGGGGCGCGCTGAAGCTTTCTTT | CSARAPGRAEAFF
TRBD1 | TRBJ1-5 | TRBV29-1 | few | TGCAGCGCCTCACAGGGGGTGAATCAGCCCCAGCATTTT | CSASQGVNQPQHF
TRBD2 | TRBJ2-1 | TRBV7-3 | - | TGTGCCAGCAGCCCCACGACTAGCGGGGTAGAGCAGTTCTTC | CASSPTTSGVEQFF
- | TRBJ1-5 | TRBV7-2 | many | TGTGCCAGCAGGGCACGAGGCAGTAGCAATCAGCCCCAGCATTTT | CASRARGSSNQPQHF
- | TRBJ1-1 | TRBV27 | many | TGTGCCAGCAGTCCTCCGAACACTGAAGCTTTCTTT | CASSPPNTEAFF
- | TRBJ2-7 | TRBV7-9 | many | TGTGCCAGCAGCTTAGTGGGGGGAATGGCCGAGCAGTACTTC | CASSLVGGMAEQYF
TRBD1 | TRBJ1-1 | TRBV28 | - | TGTGCCAGCAGTTTATTCGGACAGGGGGCTTCGGGAGCTTTCTTT | CASSLFGQGASGAFF
TRBD1 | TRBJ2-3 | TRBV5-4 | many | TGTGCCAGCAGCTTGGCCAGGGACAGGGGTAGTACAGATACGCAGTATTTT | CASSLARDRGSTDTQYF
- | TRBJ1-2 | TRBV30 | many | TGTGCCTGGAGGAAAGGGGGCTACACCTTC | CAWRKGGYTF
- | TRBJ2-7 | TRBV21-1 | - | TGTGCCAGCAGCAAAGTACCCCGAGGCAGGGGTTTAGGTAGCTCCTACGAGCAGTACTTC | CASSKVPRGRGLGSSYEQYF
- | TRBJ1-2 | TRBV14 | - | TGTGCCAGCAGCCAAGGCCGAGCGGGCTACACCTTC | CASSQGRAGYTF
TRBD2 | TRBJ2-6 | TRBV7-7 | few | TGTGCCAGCAGCTCCCATTCACTAGCGGGGGGCCTCACTGGGGCCAACGTCCTGACTTTC | CASSSHSLAGGLTGANVLTF
TRBD1 | TRBJ1-2 | TRBV30 | medium-sized | TGTGCCTGGAGAAGGGAGGACAGGGTAAGACTCTACACCTTC | CAWRREDRVRLYTF
- | TRBJ2-7 | TRBV4-2 | - | TGTGCCAGCAGCCAAGCTCCACTCCTCTCCTACGAGCAGTACTTC | CASSQAPLLSYEQYF
TRBD2 | TRBJ2-5 | TRBV28 | many | TGTGCCAGCAGATGGACTAGAAAACAAGAGACCCAGTACTTC | CASRWTRKQETQYF
- | TRBJ1-6 | TRBV3-1 | many | TGTGCCAGCAGCCCACAGGCGAATTCACCCCTCCACTTT | CASSPQANSPLHF
- | TRBJ2-3 | TRBV15 | - | TGTGCCACCAGCAGGGAAGAGTCGGGTACAGATACGCAGTATTTT | CATSREESGTDTQYF
TRBD1 | TRBJ1-1 | TRBV28 | many | TGTGCCAGCAGTTTACCGACAGGGGAGAACACTGAAGCTTTCTTT | CASSLPTGENTEAFF
- | TRBJ2-2 | TRBV11-2 | many | TGTGCCAGCAGCCCGGGAATATCGGTGACCACCGGGGAGCTGTTTTTT | CASSPGISVTTGELFF
TRBD1 | TRBJ2-3 | TRBV7-6 | few | TGTGCCAGCAGCTTATGGACAGGGGGCGAGGGAGATACGCAGTATTTT | CASSLWTGGEGDTQYF
TRBD1 | TRBJ2-4 | TRBV5-4 | many | TGTGCCAGCAGCCCGGGGACAGACAAGGCCAAAAACATTCAGTACTTC | CASSPGTDKAKNIQYF
TRBD1 | TRBJ2-7 | TRBV4-2 | many | TGTGCCAGCAGCCAAGAAAGGGACAGTTCCTACGAGCAGTACTTC | CASSQERDSSYEQYF
- | TRBJ2-1 | TRBV29-1 | medium-sized | TGCAGCGTTGAAGACCCTCAAAGGGTCTACAATGAGCAGTTCTTC | CSVEDPQRVYNEQFF
- | TRBJ2-7 | TRBV18 | many | TGTGCCAGCTCACCACTCCCAGGGGCCCGTCCATCCTACGAGCAGTACTTC | CASSPLPGARPSYEQYF
TRBD1 | TRBJ1-1 | TRBV7-6 | many | TGTGCCAGCAGCTTAGTAGGGGGGACAGGTGAAGCTTTCTTT | CASSLVGGTGEAFF
- | TRBJ2-2 | TRBV12-3/TRBV12-4 | many | TGTGCCAGCACCCGGACTGAACTGAACACCGGGGAGCTGTTTTTT | CASTRTELNTGELFF
- | TRBJ1-2 | TRBV20-1 | many | TGCAGTGCTAGAGATAGGGAAGCCTACACCTTC | CSARDREAYTF